The sequence of this T cell receptor (beta chain) was determined in a study of cytomegalovirus exposure and HLA in healthy donors. 60 Vbeta and 13 Jbeta primers were used in PCR. Sequenced by immunoSEQ multiplex PCR; TCRdb stores in-frame clones only, minus some. The sample lists under 130,000 clones, more than 70% seen once, with 2.1% in the top ten. The sequence was collected from a man younger than 45 in good health and CMV-seronegative. The material sequenced was PBMCs.

The CDR3 coding sequence is TGTGCCAGCAGCCTGGGGGGGGGCAGTTCCAATGAGCAGTTCTTC. It encodes CASSLGGGSSNEQFF. The chain joins TRBV5-4 to TRBJ2-1, with D possibly TRBD2 on 7 matching bases. The CDR3 covers 15 residues. Trimming stripped 4 bases from V and 6 bases from J, with 17 bases between. Germline CDR1 and CDR2: SGHNT and YYREEE (reference sequence).